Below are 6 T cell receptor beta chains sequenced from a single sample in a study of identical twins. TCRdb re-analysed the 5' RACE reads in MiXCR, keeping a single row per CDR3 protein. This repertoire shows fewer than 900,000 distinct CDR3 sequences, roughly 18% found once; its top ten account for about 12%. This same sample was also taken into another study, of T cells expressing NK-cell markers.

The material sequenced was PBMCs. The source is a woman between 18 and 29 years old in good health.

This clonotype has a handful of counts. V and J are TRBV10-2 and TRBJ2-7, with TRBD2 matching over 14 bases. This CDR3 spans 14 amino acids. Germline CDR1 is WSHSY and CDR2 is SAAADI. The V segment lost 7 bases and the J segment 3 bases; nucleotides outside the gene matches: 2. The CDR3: CASMGTSGSYEQYF. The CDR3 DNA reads TGCGCCAGCATGGGGACTAGCGGGAGCTACGAGCAGTACTTC.

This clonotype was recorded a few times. CDR3 nucleotide sequence: TGTGCCAGCAGTACAATGACTAGCTCTCAAGAGACCCAGTACTTC. This codes for CASSTMTSSQETQYF. The rearrangement joins TRBV27 to TRBJ2-5; TRBD2 matches at 7 bases. The ends lost 5 bases at V and 2 bases at J; junction bases unmatched: 8. The CDR3 has 15 amino acids. Germline loops: CDR1 MNHEY, CDR2 SMNVEV (reference sequence).

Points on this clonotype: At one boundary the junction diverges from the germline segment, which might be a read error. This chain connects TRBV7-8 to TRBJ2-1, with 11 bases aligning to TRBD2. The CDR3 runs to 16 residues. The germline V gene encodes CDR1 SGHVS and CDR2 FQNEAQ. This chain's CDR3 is CASSLRSGGAYNKQFF. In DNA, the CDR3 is TGTGCCAGCAGCTTACGTAGCGGGGGGGCCTACAATAAGCAGTTCTTC.

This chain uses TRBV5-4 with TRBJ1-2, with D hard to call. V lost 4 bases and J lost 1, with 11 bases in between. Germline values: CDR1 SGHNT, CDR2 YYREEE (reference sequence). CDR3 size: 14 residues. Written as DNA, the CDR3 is TGTGCCAGCAGCCCGGTGTGGGGTAACTATGGCTACACCTTC. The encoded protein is CASSPVWGNYGYTF.

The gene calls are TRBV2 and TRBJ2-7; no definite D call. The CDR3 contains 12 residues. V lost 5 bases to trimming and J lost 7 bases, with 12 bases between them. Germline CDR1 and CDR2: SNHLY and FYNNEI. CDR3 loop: CASSPRVLEQYF. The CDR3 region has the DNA TGTGCCAGCAGTCCACGGGTACTGGAGCAGTACTTC.

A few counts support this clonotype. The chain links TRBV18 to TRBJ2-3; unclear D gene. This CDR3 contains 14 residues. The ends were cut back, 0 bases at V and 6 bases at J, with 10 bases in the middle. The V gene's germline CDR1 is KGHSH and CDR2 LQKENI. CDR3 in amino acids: CASSPPSLEDTQYF. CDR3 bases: TGTGCCAGCTCACCACCGAGTCTCGAGGATACGCAGTATTTT. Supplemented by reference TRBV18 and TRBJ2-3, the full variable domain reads NAGVMQNPRHLVRRRGQEARLRCSPMKGHSHVYWYRQLPEEGLKFMVYLQKENIIDESGMPKERFSAEFPKEGPSILRIQQVVRGDSAAYFCASSPPSLEDTQYFGPGTRLTVL.